These 9 T cell receptor beta chains originate from one sample sequenced in a study of cytomegalovirus exposure and HLA in healthy donors. Primers for the PCR totalled 60 Vbeta and 13 Jbeta. Data came from immunoSEQ multiplex PCR; TCRdb stores just in-frame clones and leaves some out. The sample yields under 200,000 clones, approximately 85% seen once. Sequenced sample: PBMCs. These receptors were collected from a man between 18 and 35 years old in good health and CMV-seropositive.

This chain connects TRBV25-1 to TRBJ1-6, with 11 bases lining up with TRBD1. Per the germline V gene, CDR1 is MGHDK and CDR2 is SYGVNS. The CDR3 loop spans 16 amino acids. V lost 4 bases to trimming and J lost 8 bases; unmatched junction nucleotides: 7. CDR3 bases: TGTGCCAGCAGTGTAAAGGAGGGACAGGGGGATTCACCCCTCCACTTT. Its protein product is CASSVKEGQGDSPLHF.

The chain combines TRBV29-1 with TRBJ1-2, with D perhaps TRBD1 (6 bases). Germline lookup yields CDR1 SQVTM and CDR2 ANQGSEA. Between the trimmed V and J ends, which lost 7 bases and 3 bases, there was a span of 6 bases. The length of the CDR3 is 10 residues. The CDR3 sequence: CSAGDYGYTF. The CDR3 DNA follows: TGCAGCGCAGGGGACTATGGCTACACCTTC.

V and J are TRBV9 and TRBJ1-6, with 7 positions matching TRBD1. The V and J ends lost 3 bases and 6 bases, in that order; junction bases with no gene match: 12. CDR3 length: 17 residues. Germline lookup yields CDR1 SGDLS and CDR2 YYNGEE. CDR3 nucleotides: TGTGCCAGCAGCGCAGGGGGAACAGGGGTAGCTAATTCACCCCTCCACTTT. Translation: CASSAGGTGVANSPLHF.

This clone turned up a few times. The V and J genes are TRBV5-6 and TRBJ1-6; maybe TRBD1 (5 bases). Germline CDR1 SGHDT, CDR2 YYEEEE. The V end lost 0 bases, the J end lost 10 bases, and 11 bases lay between the germline ends. The CDR3 totals 14 residues. This chain's CDR3 is CASSLDGGVSPLHF. In DNA form, the CDR3 reads TGTGCCAGCAGCTTGGATGGAGGGGTCTCACCCCTCCACTTT.

The V call is TRBV6-1, the J call TRBJ1-5; D gene uncertain. Trimming left V 6 bases short and J 4 bases short, with 13 bases between. The CDR3 loop spans 14 amino acids. Germline V gives CDR1 MNHNS, CDR2 SASEGT. CDR3 nucleotide sequence: TGTGCCAGCAGGACGGGAGCTATAAATCAGCCCCAGCATTTT. It specifies CASRTGAINQPQHF.

The rearrangement uses TRBV9 and TRBJ1-5, with D unclear. The CDR3 is 13 residues long. The V gene lost 3 bases and the J gene lost 6 bases, with 10 bases spanning the gap. Germline V gene data show CDR1 as SGDLS and CDR2 as YYNGEE. This CDR3 is CASSAWGGQPQHF. CDR3 coding DNA: TGTGCCAGCAGCGCTTGGGGAGGTCAGCCCCAGCATTTT. The whole variable domain, filled in from reference TRBV9 and TRBJ1-5, reads DSGVTQTPKHLITATGQRVTLRCSPRSGDLSVYWYQQSLDQGLQFLIQYYNGEERAKGNILERFSAQQFPDLHSELNLSSLELGDSALYFCASSAWGGQPQHFGDGTRLSIL.

The J gene is TRBJ2-5, the V gene TRBV2; 9 bases match TRBD1. V was pared by 6 bases and J by 5 bases, with 4 bases of the junction left unmatched. The CDR3 covers 13 residues. Germline V gene data show CDR1 as SNHLY and CDR2 as FYNNEI. This CDR3 reads CASRDRGFETQYF. The DNA for the CDR3 is TGTGCCAGCAGGGACAGGGGTTTCGAGACCCAGTACTTC.

The chain links TRBV4-1 to TRBJ1-6; D is undetermined. The CDR3 runs 13 residues. V was shortened by 0 bases and J by 9 bases, with 6 bases between the two germline ends. Per the germline V gene, CDR1 is MGHRA and CDR2 is YSYEKL. The CDR3 protein is CASSQDLGSPLHF. The CDR3 DNA is TGCGCCAGCAGCCAAGATCTCGGTTCACCCCTCCACTTT.

J is TRBJ1-2 and V is TRBV6-5, with unresolved D. The V and J ends lost 6 bases and 4 bases respectively, with 12 bases between them. This CDR3 spans 13 amino acids. CDR1 is MNHEY, CDR2 SVGAGI, per germline. CDR3 coding DNA: TGTGCCAGCAGATCTCGGGATCGCTATGGCTACACCTTC. It yields the protein CASRSRDRYGYTF.